The 22 T cell receptor beta chains in this list originate from one sample, sequenced in a study of shared clonotypes between healthy human individuals. The data were produced by immunoSEQ multiplex PCR, yet TCRdb's version contains in-frame clones alone and is incomplete. The sample has about 1.1 million clones, roughly 74% seen once. Sequenced: memory CD4+ T cells from PBMCs. Subset noted: CD45RA-negative fraction. The receptors derive from a young man in good health. Some clones in this sample may be carry-over from other donors' samples.

This rearrangement joins TRBV5-1 to TRBJ1-1; perhaps TRBD1 as D (5 bases). V lost 0 bases, J lost 1 base, and 13 bases lay in between. The CDR3 consists of 16 residues. In germline, CDR1 is SGHRS, CDR2 YFSETQ. The CDR3 bases are TGCGCCAGCAGCTTGGGACAGCGGCGAGGGAACACTGAAGCTTTCTTT. Translated: CASSLGQRRGNTEAFF.

In this sample, this clone turned up a few times. The V gene is TRBV7-2, the J gene TRBJ1-2; 7 positions match TRBD1. This CDR3 comprises 14 residues. The V segment lost 5 bases and the J segment 7 bases; nucleotides outside the gene matches: 10. Germline V gene data show CDR1 as SGHTA and CDR2 as FQGNSA. CDR3 region: CASSPNRGGGGYTF. The DNA of the CDR3 is TGTGCCAGCAGCCCAAACAGGGGAGGAGGTGGCTACACCTTC.

V and J are TRBV7-3 and TRBJ2-5; D may be TRBD2 (6 bases). The V and J ends lost 3 bases and 5 bases respectively, with 13 bases between them. The germline V gene encodes CDR1 SGHTA and CDR2 FQGTGA. This CDR3 is 14 amino acids long. This CDR3 reads CASSFGGNYETQYF. As DNA, the CDR3 is TGTGCCAGCAGCTTCGGCGGGAACTATGAGACCCAGTACTTC.

The chain has TRBV5-1 and TRBJ2-5, with 10 bases that match TRBD1. CDR3 size: 15 residues. V was pared by 5 bases and J by 5 bases, with 9 bases of the junction left unmatched. Per the germline V gene, CDR1 is SGHRS and CDR2 is YFSETQ. CDR3 bases: TGCGCCAGCAGTTCGACAGGGGGCGCGGATGAGACCCAGTACTTC. Protein product: CASSSTGGADETQYF. The full variable domain, with the rest looked up from reference TRBV5-1 and TRBJ2-5, is KAGVTQTPRYLIKTRGQQVTLSCSPISGHRSVSWYQQTPGQGLQFLFEYFSETQRNKGNFPGRFSGRQFSNSRSEMNVSTLELGDSALYLCASSSTGGADETQYFGPGTRLLVL.

The chain carries TRBV5-1 and TRBJ1-2; D is ambiguous. Germline V gives CDR1 SGHRS, CDR2 YFSETQ. There are 15 residues in the CDR3. V was clipped by 0 bases and J by 7 bases, with 16 bases between them. CDR3 DNA sequence: TGCGCCAGCAGCTTGGCCGCGGGATCCGCCGTTGGCTACACCTTC. It yields the protein CASSLAAGSAVGYTF.

The chain employs TRBV19 and TRBJ1-1; D is possibly TRBD1 (6 bases). The CDR3 is 14 residues long. V was shortened by 8 bases and J by 1 base, with 14 bases between the two germline ends. Germline values: CDR1 LNHDA, CDR2 SQIVND (reference sequence). The CDR3 region has the DNA TGTGCCAGTGGGGGCCGACAGAAGAACACTGAAGCTTTCTTT. It translates to CASGGRQKNTEAFF. Full variable domain (rest looked up from reference TRBV19 and TRBJ1-1): DGGITQSPKYLFRKEGQNVTLSCEQNLNHDAMYWYRQDPGQGLRLIYYSQIVNDFQKGDIAEGYSVSREKKESFPLTVTSAQKNPTAFYLCASGGRQKNTEAFFGQGTRLTVV.

The chain has TRBV29-1 and TRBJ2-5, with a weak D call TRBD2 (6 bases). The CDR3 sequence is 12 residues long. Trimming removed 4 bases at V and 5 bases at J, with 11 bases between. The germline CDR1 and CDR2 sequences are SQVTM and ANQGSEA. CDR3 amino acids: CSVVFSGETQYF. The CDR3, as DNA: TGCAGCGTTGTATTCAGCGGGGAGACCCAGTACTTC.

The chain is built from TRBV19 and TRBJ2-7, with D perhaps being TRBD1 or TRBD2 (5 bases each). Germline V gives CDR1 LNHDA, CDR2 SQIVND (reference sequence). The CDR3 has 14 residues. V was pared by 7 bases and J by 2 bases, with 15 bases between. The CDR3 DNA follows: TGTGCCAGTACCCTAGGGGACGGACCCTACGAGCAGTACTTC. It is translated as CASTLGDGPYEQYF.

J is TRBJ2-5 and V is TRBV20-1; D is unresolved. CDR1 is DFQATT, CDR2 SNEGSKA, per germline (reference sequence). With 6 bases removed from V and 7 bases from J, the gap between germline ends came to 12 bases. This CDR3 region has 11 residues. Written as DNA, the CDR3 is TGCAGTGCAAACACGGGCGGGACCCAGTACTTC. Its protein product is CSANTGGTQYF.

The V gene is TRBV2, the J gene TRBJ1-2, with D possibly being TRBD1 (6 bases). The CDR3 contains 16 residues. Germline V CDR1 and CDR2: SNHLY, FYNNEI. V lost 6 bases and J 2 bases, leaving 19 bases between the germline ends. CDR3 in amino acids: CASSGSFRGGNYGYTF. The CDR3 nucleotides are TGTGCCAGCAGCGGTTCTTTCAGGGGCGGGAACTATGGCTACACCTTC.

With respect to this clone: Other nucleotide sequences in the sample specify the same CDR3. The chain recombines TRBV7-2 with TRBJ1-5, with unresolved D. V lost 5 bases and J lost 0, with 11 bases in between. CDR1 is SGHTA and CDR2 is FQGNSA in the germline V gene. This CDR3 has 15 residues. The CDR3 region has the DNA TGTGCCAGCAGCCCGGACGGGAATAGCAATCAGCCCCAGCATTTT. This encodes CASSPDGNSNQPQHF. Variable domain in full (rest from reference TRBV7-2 and TRBJ1-5): GAGVSQSPSNKVTEKGKDVELRCDPISGHTALYWYRQSLGQGLEFLIYFQGNSAPDKSGLPSDRFSAERTGGSVSTLTIQRTQQEDSAVYLCASSPDGNSNQPQHFGDGTRLSIL.

Here the CDR3 DNA reads TGCGCCAGCAGCCAAGGCTTCGTACGGATGAACACTGAAGCTTTCTTT. Its translation is CASSQGFVRMNTEAFF. V usage is TRBV4-1 and J usage is TRBJ1-1, with unresolved D. Trimming cost V 1 base and J 0 bases, with 12 bases left between them. CDR1 and CDR2 from the germline V gene are MGHRA and YSYEKL. The CDR3 runs to 16 residues.

V usage is TRBV7-6 and J usage is TRBJ2-2; 7 nucleotides match TRBD2. The CDR3 has 16 amino acids. Germline CDR1 is SGHVS and CDR2 is FNYEAQ. Unmatched junction bases numbered 8, after V lost 1 base and J lost 6 bases. DNA for the CDR3: TGTGCCAGCAGCTTAGTGTCGCGGGAGATGCCCGGGGAGCTGTTTTTT. Residues: CASSLVSREMPGELFF. Full variable domain (outside the CDR3, taken from reference TRBV7-6 and TRBJ2-2): GAGVSQSPRYKVTKRGQDVALRCDPISGHVSLYWYRQALGQGPEFLTYFNYEAQQDKSGLPNDRFSAERPEGSISTLTIQRTEQRDSAMYRCASSLVSREMPGELFFGEGSRLTVL.

V gene TRBV29-1 combines with J gene TRBJ2-3; D not certain. V was pared by 2 bases and J by 2 bases, with 11 bases between. Per the germline V gene, CDR1 is SQVTM and CDR2 is ANQGSEA. The CDR3 length is 14 residues. The CDR3 region is CSVERTGPTDTQYF. The DNA for the CDR3 is TGCAGCGTTGAAAGGACCGGCCCCACAGATACGCAGTATTTT.

The J gene is TRBJ1-2, the V gene TRBV20-1; TRBD1 might be the D (5 bases). Looked up from germline, CDR1 is DFQATT and CDR2 is SNEGSKA (reference sequence). The CDR3 is made up of 11 amino acids. V gave up 6 bases and J gave up 7 bases, with 12 bases separating them. The CDR3 bases are TGCAGTGCCATCATGGGGGGTGGCTACACCTTC. Its protein product is CSAIMGGGYTF.

This chain links TRBV20-1 with TRBJ2-7, with D perhaps TRBD1 or TRBD2 (5 bases each). The CDR3 is made up of 11 amino acids. V was shortened by 3 bases and J by 4 bases, with 7 bases between the two germline ends. CDR1 is DFQATT, CDR2 SNEGSKA, per germline (reference sequence). The CDR3 nucleotides read TGCAGTGCTAGGGGGGAATACGAGCAGTACTTC. This codes for CSARGEYEQYF.

About this clone itself: The same CDR3 can be traced to other DNA sequences in this sample. This chain uses TRBV18 with TRBJ1-1; D may be TRBD1 (5 bases). CDR3 length: 15 residues. Germline V gene lookup returns CDR1 KGHSH and CDR2 LQKENI. V lost 6 bases and J lost 1, with 15 bases in between. The CDR3 reads CASSPPGQRNTEAFF. DNA for the CDR3: TGTGCCAGCTCCCCTCCCGGACAACGGAACACTGAAGCTTTCTTT.

The chain carries TRBV7-2 and TRBJ2-3; 7 bases line up with TRBD2. Germline trimming cut 5 bases from V and 4 bases from J; bases unmatched to any gene: 6. CDR3 length equals 14 residues. Germline-derived CDR1 and CDR2 are SGHTA and FQGNSA. As DNA, the CDR3 is TGTGCCAGCAGCAAAGGGCTAGCGGCAGATACGCAGTATTTT. Residues: CASSKGLAADTQYF.

The chain uses TRBV18 and TRBJ2-7, with 9 bases identical to TRBD2. This CDR3 has 15 residues. CDR1 is KGHSH and CDR2 is LQKENI in the germline V gene. V trimming: 4 bases; J trimming: 1 base; junction bases outside the gene matches: 5. The CDR3 DNA sequence: TGTGCCAGCTCACTAACTAGCGGGTCGTCCTACGAGCAGTACTTC. It codes for CASSLTSGSSYEQYF. The entire variable domain, with the rest obtained from reference TRBV18 and TRBJ2-7, is as follows: NAGVMQNPRHLVRRRGQEARLRCSPMKGHSHVYWYRQLPEEGLKFMVYLQKENIIDESGMPKERFSAEFPKEGPSILRIQQVVRGDSAAYFCASSLTSGSSYEQYFGPGTRLTVT.

The V and J genes are TRBV5-1 and TRBJ2-7; 7 nucleotides align to TRBD1. V trimming: 4 bases; J trimming: 4 bases; junction bases outside the gene matches: 8. The CDR3 is 14 residues long. Germline V gene lookup returns CDR1 SGHRS and CDR2 YFSETQ. CDR3 residues: CASSAGTAGYEQYF. CDR3 coding DNA: TGCGCCAGCAGCGCCGGGACAGCCGGGTACGAGCAGTACTTC.

The chain combines TRBV9 with TRBJ2-2; TRBD2 matches at 12 bases. The CDR3 totals 22 residues. Per germline, CDR1 SGDLS and CDR2 YYNGEE. Germline trimming cut 0 bases from V and 1 base from J; bases unmatched to any gene: 16. The CDR3 coding sequence is TGTGCCAGCAGCGTAGCTACAGGGGGACTTTTGACTAGCGGGAGGAACACCGGGGAGCTGTTTTTT. Amino acids: CASSVATGGLLTSGRNTGELFF.

This clone was counted many times. The chain recombines TRBV7-8 with TRBJ2-3; 7 bases are shared with TRBD2. There are 15 residues in the CDR3. The germline gives CDR1 SGHVS, CDR2 FQNEAQ. J gave up 3 bases and V 5 bases, and 8 bases lay outside the gene matches. The CDR3 protein is CASSAGLPATDTQYF. CDR3 nucleotides: TGTGCCAGCAGCGCGGGACTACCGGCGACAGATACGCAGTATTTT.